The rows below give T cell receptor beta chains drawn from one sample of a study of blood T cell repertoires in COVID-19. Sequencing used immunoSEQ multiplex PCR; TCRdb keeps in-frame clones, though not all of them. The sample lists 200,000 to 250,000 clones, 75% to 85% seen once, with less than 9.5% in the top ten. What was sequenced was peripheral blood. These receptors were taken from a woman over 75 with COVID-19, enrolled during active disease. Both conserved end residues are trimmed from each CDR3.

V gene,CDR3 protein
TRBV11-2,ASSPKGAPLH
TRBV7-3,ASSPTGTGELF
TRBV20-1,SASTFRGAAQPQH
TRBV4-2,ASTVEGTRGNEQF
TRBV5-1,ASSLAADRGGETQY
TRBV30,AWREQGGPFPLH
TRBV7-2,ASSLGLAGGPGGDTQY
TRBV19,ATETGLNTEAF
TRBV10-3,AIRGTGPSGGNTIY
TRBV19,ASSIVRGLAVNTGELF
TRBV28,ASSLLDNSNQPQH
TRBV28,ASSLRAGGFEQY
TRBV2,ASSVGDPAEELF
TRBV28,ASSARQGWDGYT
TRBV5-6,ASSSLGTGGAGGELF
TRBV7-9,ASSLAPRGVMNTEAF
TRBV7-9,ASSAGQGAYTEAF
TRBV11-2,ASSRLLGGRYNEQF
TRBV12-3/TRBV12-4,ASNRDGNQPQH
TRBV3-1/TRBV3-2,ASSQGAGHTDTQY
TRBV18,ASSPQVGGNEKLF
TRBV7-2,AVPEGQGLYGYT
TRBV12-3/TRBV12-4,ASSLTVNYGYT
TRBV19,ASSIRGPLDYGYT
TRBV29-1,SVTGLGNQPQH